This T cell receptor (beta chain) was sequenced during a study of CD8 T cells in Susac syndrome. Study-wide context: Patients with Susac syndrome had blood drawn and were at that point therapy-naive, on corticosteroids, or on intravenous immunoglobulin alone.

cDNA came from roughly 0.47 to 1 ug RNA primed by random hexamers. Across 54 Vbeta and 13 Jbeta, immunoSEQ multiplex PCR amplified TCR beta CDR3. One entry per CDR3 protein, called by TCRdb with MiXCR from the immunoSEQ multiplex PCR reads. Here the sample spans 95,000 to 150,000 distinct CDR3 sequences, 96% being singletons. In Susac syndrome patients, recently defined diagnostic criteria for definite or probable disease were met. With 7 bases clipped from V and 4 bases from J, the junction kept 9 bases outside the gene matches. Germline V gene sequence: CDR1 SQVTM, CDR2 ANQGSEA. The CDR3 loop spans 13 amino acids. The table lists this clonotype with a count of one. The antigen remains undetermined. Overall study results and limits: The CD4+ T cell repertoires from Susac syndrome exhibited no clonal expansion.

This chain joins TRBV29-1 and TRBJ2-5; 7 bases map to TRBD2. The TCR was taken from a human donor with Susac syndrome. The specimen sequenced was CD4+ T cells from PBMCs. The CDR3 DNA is TGCAGCGCCGCCTCGGGAGGCCCAGAGACCCAGTACTTC. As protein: CSAASGGPETQYF.